Sequencing of this T cell receptor (beta chain) was carried out in a study of T cells in Graves' hyperthyroidism and ophthalmopathy. This clonotype was recorded a few times. Amplified TCR beta CDR3 regions derived from RNA transcripts. With the HTBI primer set, the TCR CDR3 went through a first round of RT-PCR. From the multiplex PCR reads, TCRdb called clonotypes with MiXCR, one entry per CDR3 protein. The sample includes some 720,000 distinct CDR3 sequences, around 17% of them seen just once. Sample: blood. The sequence was obtained from a man younger than 35 with Graves' hyperthyroidism.

DNA for the CDR3: TGTGCCAGTAGTATAGGGGCTAGCGGGTCGTACAATGAGCAGTTCTTC. Its protein is CASSIGASGSYNEQFF. The rearrangement joins TRBV19 to TRBJ2-1; TRBD2 matches at 8 bases. Germline trimming cut 1 base from V and 4 bases from J; bases unmatched to any gene: 6. The germline gives CDR1 LNHDA, CDR2 SQIVND (reference sequence). The CDR3 is 16 amino acids. The full variable domain, in which reference TRBV19 and TRBJ2-1 provide the parts outside the CDR3, is DGGITQSPKYLFRKEGQNVTLSCEQNLNHDAMYWYRQDPGQGLRLIYYSQIVNDFQKGDIAEGYSVSREKKESFPLTVTSAQKNPTAFYLCASSIGASGSYNEQFFGPGTRLTVL.